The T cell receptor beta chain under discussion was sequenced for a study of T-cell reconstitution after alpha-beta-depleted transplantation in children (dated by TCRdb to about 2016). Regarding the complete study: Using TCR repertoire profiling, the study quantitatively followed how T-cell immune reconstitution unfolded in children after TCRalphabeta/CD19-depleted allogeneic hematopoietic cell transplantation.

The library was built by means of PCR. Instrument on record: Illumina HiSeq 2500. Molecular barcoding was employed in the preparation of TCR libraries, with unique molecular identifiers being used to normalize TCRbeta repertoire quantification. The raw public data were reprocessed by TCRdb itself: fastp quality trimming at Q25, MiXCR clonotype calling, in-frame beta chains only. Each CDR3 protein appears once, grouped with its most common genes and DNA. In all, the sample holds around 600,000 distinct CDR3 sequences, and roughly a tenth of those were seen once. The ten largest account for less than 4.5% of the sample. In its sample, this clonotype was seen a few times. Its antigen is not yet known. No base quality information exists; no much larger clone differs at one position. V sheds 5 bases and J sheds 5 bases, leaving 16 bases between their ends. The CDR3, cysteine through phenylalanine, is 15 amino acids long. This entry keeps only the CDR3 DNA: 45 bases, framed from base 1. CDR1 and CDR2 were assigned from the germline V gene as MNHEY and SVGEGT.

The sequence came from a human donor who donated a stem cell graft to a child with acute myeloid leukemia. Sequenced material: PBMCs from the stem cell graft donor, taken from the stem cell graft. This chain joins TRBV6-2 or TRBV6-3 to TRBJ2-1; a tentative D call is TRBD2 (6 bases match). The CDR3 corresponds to CASSAPAEGNNEQFF. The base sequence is TGTGCCAGCAGTGCCCCAGCGGAGGGGAACAATGAGCAGTTCTTC.